The clone carrying this T cell receptor beta chain showed up just a few times. Its antigen is unidentified. PCR primers comprised 60 Vbeta and 13 Jbeta primers. Using immunoSEQ multiplex PCR, the repertoire was profiled, and TCRdb retains in-frame clones only, with some absent. The profile covers approximately 190,000 clones, with approximately 80% appearing a single time and 3.4% taken by the ten largest. The CDR3 is 15 amino acids. Germline-derived CDR1 and CDR2 are SGHNT and YYREEE (reference sequence). V lost 0 bases to trimming and J lost 0 bases, with 9 bases between them. The sample is drawn from a study of cytomegalovirus exposure and HLA in healthy donors. Findings of the study overall: Later, TCR association rates were found to vary by HLA locus, highest for DRB1 and lowest for HLA-C. There were some public TCRs occurring in many donors, but most TCR sequences were rare. Trimming of TCR beta V- and J-genes showed a link, identified in a later analysis, to a missense DCLRE1C variant.

This sequence originates from a man aged 40-50 years in good health and CMV-seropositive. This chain uses TRBV5-4 with TRBJ1-1; D might be TRBD1 (6 bases). The sample was PBMCs. The CDR3 region has the DNA TGTGCCAGCAGCTTGGGGGGACAAATGAACACTGAAGCTTTCTTT. Translating it yields CASSLGGQMNTEAFF.